This T cell receptor (beta chain) was profiled in a study of blood T cells in healthy people across ages. Study-level results: The study found TCR beta diversity correlated strongly with naive T cell percentage. Donor CMV status, an unknown factor, possibly confounded changes in expanded clonotypes. It was held that the diversity estimates obtained from one million T cells were underestimates.

For the second PCR, which ran for roughly 6 to 12 cycles, a sample-barcoded 5' primer and a J-beta primer mix were used. Each of the cDNA molecules was tagged by a template-switch adaptor with 12 random nucleotides. TCRdb ran MiXCR on the 5' RACE reads and lists one entry per CDR3 protein. The profile shows 1.5 million to 1.8 million distinct CDR3 sequences, approximately 43% of them singletons. Comment on this clonotype: The antigen remains unidentified.

The CDR3 sequence is 14 residues long. The V and J ends lost 4 bases and 6 bases, in that order; junction bases with no gene match: 4. Germline CDR1 and CDR2: SEHNR and FQNEAQ (reference sequence). The receptor comes from a woman aged 18-30 years in good health. The specimen sequenced was blood. The rearrangement links TRBV7-9 to TRBJ2-1; 9 bases are shared with TRBD1. The chain's CDR3 is CASSSPDRGNEQFF. CDR3 nucleotides: TGTGCCAGCAGCTCCCCGGACAGGGGCAATGAGCAGTTCTTC.